The clone carrying this TCR beta chain was counted only a few times. Compared with germline, one end of the junction differs, possibly owing to a read error. Unsorted libraries were prepared from 2 million PBMCs held at -80 C. TCRdb reprocessed the 5' RACE reads via MiXCR and lists one record per CDR3 protein. The sample gives approximately 65,000 distinct CDR3 sequences, roughly 4% of which show up once; about 2.6% is in the top ten. This specimen comes from a study of neurological immune-mediated disorders. The CDR3 consists of 15 residues. Germline V gene data show CDR1 as DFQATT and CDR2 as SNEGSKA (reference sequence).

The sequencing input was PBMCs. V and J are TRBV20-1 and TRBJ1-5; D remains ambiguous. This clonotype was obtained from a man aged 45-65 years with multiple sclerosis. The CDR3 coding sequence is TGCAGTGCTAGCGACGCCCAATATGGCAATCAGCCCCAGAATTTT. Translated: CSASDAQYGNQPQNF.